These T cell receptor beta chains were read from a single sample in a study of blood T cell repertoires in COVID-19. Using immunoSEQ multiplex PCR, the repertoire was profiled, and TCRdb retains in-frame clones only, with some absent. The sample yields some 120,000 clones, approximately 80% seen once. The sample consisted of peripheral blood. These receptors originate from a woman in her forties or fifties with acute or convalescent COVID-19. CDR3s include the opening cysteine and the closing phenylalanine or tryptophan. A D gene is named only where the DNA matches it firmly. Clone size is given for some rows only: seen once, a few or many times, or a class if the clone is expanded.

J | D | length | V | size | CDR3 | DNA
TRBJ2-1 | TRBD2 | 16 | TRBV7-2 | . | CASSLRPSGRAGEQFF | TGTGCCAGCAGCCTTCGCCCTAGCGGGAGGGCCGGTGAGCAGTTCTTC
TRBJ1-1 | TRBD1 | 17 | TRBV5-1 | . | CASSQSPGQGMFTEAFF | TGCGCCAGCAGCCAGTCACCGGGACAGGGTATGTTCACTGAAGCTTTCTTT
TRBJ1-1 | . | 14 | TRBV29-1 | . | CSVAAGGRWAEAFF | TGCAGCGTTGCAGCTGGAGGGCGTTGGGCTGAAGCTTTCTTT
TRBJ1-4 | TRBD1 | 13 | TRBV5-4 | . | CASSLDRGEKLFF | TGTGCCAGCAGCTTGGACAGGGGTGAAAAACTGTTTTTT
TRBJ1-6 | . | 16 | TRBV6-1 | once | CASSDTGYNNNSPLHF | TGTGCCAGCAGTGATACAGGGTACAACAATAATTCACCCCTCCACTTT
TRBJ1-1 | . | 14 | TRBV27 | . | CASSPEGWFAEAFF | TGTGCCAGCAGTCCTGAGGGTTGGTTCGCTGAAGCTTTCTTT
TRBJ1-1 | . | 15 | TRBV19 | . | CASSSVQGGATEAFF | TGTGCCAGTAGTTCAGTACAGGGTGGGGCTACTGAAGCTTTCTTT
TRBJ2-1 | TRBD1 | 15 | TRBV19 | . | CASTPGTGDNNEQFF | TGTGCCAGTACCCCCGGGACAGGAGACAACAATGAGCAGTTCTTC
TRBJ2-7 | . | 14 | TRBV28 | few | CASTLVGVSGEQYF | TGTGCCAGCACCCTAGTAGGGGTATCTGGCGAGCAGTACTTC
TRBJ2-5 | TRBD2 | 15 | TRBV9 | . | CASSAGTSGVETQYF | TGTGCCAGCAGCGCCGGGACTAGCGGGGTGGAGACCCAGTACTTC
TRBJ2-1 | . | 17 | TRBV5-1 | . | CASSAGSGRNFRIEQFF | TGCGCCAGCAGCGCCGGGAGTGGACGAAATTTCCGCATTGAGCAGTTCTTC
TRBJ1-2 | . | 16 | TRBV15 | once | CATSRDLDTTNYGYTF | TGTGCCACCAGCAGAGATTTGGACACCACCAACTATGGCTACACCTTC
TRBJ1-3 | . | 16 | TRBV7-9 | . | CASSPDSIGSGNTIYF | TGTGCCAGCAGCCCGGACAGTATAGGCTCTGGAAACACCATATATTTT
TRBJ2-6 | TRBD1 | 15 | TRBV30 | . | CAWAQGAVGANVLTF | TGTGCCTGGGCACAGGGGGCAGTTGGGGCCAACGTCCTGACTTTC
TRBJ1-4 | TRBD1 | 16 | TRBV6-4 | . | CASSDIRTGANEKLFF | TGTGCCAGCAGTGACATCCGGACAGGGGCTAATGAAAAACTGTTTTTT
TRBJ2-2 | . | 14 | TRBV10-2 | . | CASSRQSPTGELFF | TGCGCCAGCAGTCGACAGTCCCCCACCGGGGAGCTGTTTTTT
TRBJ1-2 | TRBD1 | 13 | TRBV19 | once | CASSMGQLYGYTF | TGTGCCAGTAGTATGGGACAGCTCTATGGCTACACCTTC
TRBJ1-5 | TRBD1 | 15 | TRBV27 | . | CASSPGTGGNQPQHF | TGTGCCAGCAGTCCCGGGACAGGGGGCAATCAGCCCCAGCATTTT
TRBJ1-1 | TRBD1 | 14 | TRBV18 | . | CASSPPGQGAKAFF | TGTGCCAGCTCACCACCGGGACAGGGGGCGAAAGCTTTCTTT
TRBJ2-5 | TRBD1 | 14 | TRBV7-9 | few | CASSSQGAGETQYF | TGTGCCAGCAGTTCACAGGGGGCCGGGGAGACCCAGTACTTC